These 28 T cell receptor beta chains share one sample of origin, sequenced in a study of T cell responses to AZD1222 COVID-19 vaccine. Libraries were prepared by immunoSEQ multiplex PCR; TCRdb keeps only in-frame clonotypes and omits some of them. The sample has 110,000 to 150,000 clones, 85% to 90% seen once. Specimen: peripheral blood, collected on day 0 of AZD1222 vaccination. All receptors come from an adult in good health.

V gene TRBV2 combines with J gene TRBJ2-3; TRBD2 agrees at 13 bases. CDR1 is SNHLY and CDR2 is FYNNEI in the germline V gene. V gave up 6 bases and J gave up 4 bases; unmatched junction bases: 4. The CDR3 length is 15 residues. CDR3 in amino acids: CASSVLAGGADTQYF. The CDR3 DNA reads as TGTGCCAGCAGCGTACTAGCGGGAGGGGCAGATACGCAGTATTTT.

The V call is TRBV12-3 or TRBV12-4, the J call TRBJ1-2, with no clear D. Trimming pared 5 bases from V and 8 bases from J, leaving 12 bases between. The length of the CDR3 is 12 residues. The CDR3 region is CASSPQVGGYTF. CDR3 coding DNA: TGTGCCAGCAGTCCCCAGGTGGGGGGCTACACCTTC.

V gene TRBV11-2 combines with J gene TRBJ1-2; 11 bases are shared with TRBD1. CDR1 and CDR2 (germline): SGHAT, FQNNGV. This CDR3 region has 19 residues. J lost 4 bases, V lost 1 base, and 14 bases had no gene match. CDR3 sequence (DNA): TGTGCCAGCAGCTTAGCCGGGACAGGGGGTAGCCCGGGTTTCTATGGCTACACCTTC. Amino acids: CASSLAGTGGSPGFYGYTF. Together with reference TRBV11-2 and TRBJ1-2, the CDR3 gives the full variable domain: EAGVAQSPRYKIIEKRQSVAFWCNPISGHATLYWYQQILGQGPKLLIQFQNNGVVDDSQLPKDRFSAERLKGVDSTLKIQPAKLEDSAVYLCASSLAGTGGSPGFYGYTFGSGTRLTVV.

This clone was counted a single time. A junction boundary mismatches the germline segment, possibly from a read error. This rearrangement joins TRBV7-8 to TRBJ1-1; the D is unclear. CDR3 length equals 12 residues. CDR1 SGHVS and CDR2 FQNEAQ come from the germline V gene. CDR3 region: CASSLAGSEAFF. The CDR3 nucleotides are TGTGCCAGCAGCCTAGCGGGATCTGAAGCTTTCTTT.

The gene calls are TRBV4-2 and TRBJ1-2, with D perhaps TRBD1 (5 bases). This CDR3 has 15 residues. CDR1 and CDR2 from the germline V gene are LGHNA and YNFKEQ. The V and J ends lost 0 bases and 4 bases respectively, with 12 bases between them. For the CDR3, the DNA is TGTGCCAGCAGCCAAGACCACGGGGCTGCCTATGGCTACACCTTC. This sequence encodes CASSQDHGAAYGYTF.

The chain combines TRBV4-1 with TRBJ1-5; a weak D match, TRBD1 (6 bases). V was shortened by 2 bases and J by 2 bases, with 16 bases between the two germline ends. The CDR3 totals 17 residues. The germline gives CDR1 MGHRA, CDR2 YSYEKL. The CDR3 DNA reads TGCGCCAGCAGCCAAACCTTGACAGGTTTTGGCAATCAGCCCCAGCATTTT. It encodes CASSQTLTGFGNQPQHF.

The J gene is TRBJ1-2, the V gene TRBV9; tentative D call: TRBD1 (5 bases). Germline CDR1 SGDLS, CDR2 YYNGEE. V lost 7 bases, J lost 3 bases, and 13 bases lay in between. The CDR3 consists of 13 residues. In DNA form, the CDR3 reads TGTGCCAGCTCATCAGGGAGTGACTATGGCTACACCTTC. Its translation is CASSSGSDYGYTF.

The J gene is TRBJ1-6, the V gene TRBV5-1; D remains unclear. Looked up from germline, CDR1 is SGHRS and CDR2 is YFSETQ. CDR3 size: 14 residues. Trimming took 4 bases from V and 1 from J, leaving 6 bases between them. The CDR3 DNA reads as TGCGCCAGCAGCCCGTCGTCCTATAATTCACCCCTCCACTTT. It specifies CASSPSSYNSPLHF.

This clone was counted only a few times. The chain links TRBV7-9 to TRBJ2-3; D uncertain. Trimming shortened V by 2 bases and J by 1 base, and 10 bases separated the two germline ends. CDR1 is SEHNR, CDR2 FQNEAQ, per germline (reference sequence). The CDR3 sequence is 15 residues long. CDR3 coding DNA: TGTGCCAGCAGCTTAACGGCTCGTCGCACAGATACGCAGTATTTT. This codes for CASSLTARRTDTQYF.

The genes are TRBV28 and TRBJ2-7; D not resolved. Trimming cost V 5 bases and J 6 bases, with 20 bases left between them. Germline CDR1 is MDHEN and CDR2 is SYDVKM. The CDR3 is 15 residues long. CDR3 coding DNA: TGTGCCAGCAGTCCGCACATGTCCTTTCGGGTCGAGCAGTACTTC. Protein product: CASSPHMSFRVEQYF.

V is TRBV6-5 and J is TRBJ2-7, with D perhaps matching TRBD2 (6 bases). The germline V gene has CDR1 MNHEY and CDR2 SVGAGI. The V end lost 10 bases, the J end lost 2 bases, and 12 bases lay between the germline ends. This CDR3 comprises 12 residues. CDR3 bases: TGTGCCATTGGGACTGTCACCTACGAGCAGTACTTC. Amino acids: CAIGTVTYEQYF.

This chain uses TRBV6-1 with TRBJ2-1, with TRBD2 identical over 9 bases. V lost 1 base to trimming and J lost 6 bases; unmatched junction nucleotides: 4. In germline, CDR1 is MNHNS, CDR2 SASEGT. There are 15 residues in the CDR3. CDR3 loop: CASSEGTSVSNEQFF. The CDR3 DNA is TGTGCCAGCAGTGAAGGGACTAGCGTCAGCAATGAGCAGTTCTTC.

This chain uses TRBV28 with TRBJ1-1, with 7 bases matching TRBD1. Trimming at V came to 5 bases and at J to 6 bases, leaving 12 bases not matched to a gene. The germline V gene has CDR1 MDHEN and CDR2 SYDVKM. The CDR3 is 15 residues long. The CDR3 nucleotides are TGTGCCAGCAGTCCCCAACAGGGGAGGCCTGCTGAAGCTTTCTTT. Protein: CASSPQQGRPAEAFF.

This chain joins TRBV19 and TRBJ1-2; D ambiguous. The CDR3 has 14 residues. V was cut by 3 bases and J by 0 bases, with 8 bases left in between. CDR1 and CDR2 (germline): LNHDA, SQIVND (reference sequence). The CDR3 coding sequence is TGTGCCAGTAGTATCCAGTCGGCTAACTATGGCTACACCTTC. Residues: CASSIQSANYGYTF.

The V call is TRBV29-1, the J call TRBJ2-2, with 10 nucleotides matching TRBD2. Germline-derived CDR1 and CDR2 are SQVTM and ANQGSEA. V lost 4 bases to trimming and J lost 7 bases; unmatched junction nucleotides: 6. The CDR3 is 14 amino acids. This chain's CDR3 is CSVGGLAWNGELFF. DNA for the CDR3: TGCAGCGTTGGGGGACTAGCGTGGAACGGGGAGCTGTTTTTT.

The chain couples TRBV2 to TRBJ1-5, with 11 nucleotides matching TRBD1. CDR1 and CDR2 (germline): SNHLY, FYNNEI. The CDR3 consists of 15 residues. V gave up 6 bases and J gave up 5 bases; unmatched junction bases: 6. The CDR3, as DNA: TGTGCCAGCAGCTCCGGGACAGGGGGTTATCAGCCCCAGCATTTT. Translated: CASSSGTGGYQPQHF.

The chain joins TRBV19 to TRBJ2-1; possibly TRBD2 for D (6 bases). Germline V gene lookup returns CDR1 LNHDA and CDR2 SQIVND (reference sequence). Trimming pared 9 bases from V and 8 bases from J, leaving 17 bases between. The CDR3 runs to 13 residues. The CDR3 DNA reads TGTGCCAGCCTCCCCCGGGGGAACGATGAGCAGTTCTTC. It codes for CASLPRGNDEQFF.

The V and J genes are TRBV18 and TRBJ2-7; the D is unclear. The CDR3 is made up of 15 amino acids. Looked up from germline, CDR1 is KGHSH and CDR2 is LQKENI. Trimming shortened V by 1 base and J by 7 bases, and 17 bases separated the two germline ends. The CDR3 region has the DNA TGTGCCAGCTCACCACGGGCGACGGAGCTACGAGAGCAGTACTTC. It specifies CASSPRATELREQYF. The full variable domain, with the rest looked up from reference TRBV18 and TRBJ2-7, is NAGVMQNPRHLVRRRGQEARLRCSPMKGHSHVYWYRQLPEEGLKFMVYLQKENIIDESGMPKERFSAEFPKEGPSILRIQQVVRGDSAAYFCASSPRATELREQYFGPGTRLTVT.

The chain couples TRBV6-2 or TRBV6-3 to TRBJ1-2; no reliable D call. The CDR3 runs 15 residues. CDR1 is MNHEY and CDR2 is SVGEGT in the germline V gene. V lost 0 bases, J lost 5 bases, and 13 bases lay in between. Here the CDR3 reads CASSYSSGVSYGYTF. The CDR3 DNA reads as TGTGCCAGCAGTTACTCGTCAGGTGTCTCGTATGGCTACACCTTC.

In its sample, this clone was seen a few times. The gene calls are TRBV29-1 and TRBJ1-2; D unresolved. V shed 7 bases and J shed 6 bases, with 9 bases lying between them. CDR1 and CDR2 (germline): SQVTM, ANQGSEA. The CDR3 length is 10 residues. CDR3 in DNA: TGCAGCGCAGATATCGATGGCTACACCTTC. It translates to CSADIDGYTF.

The V and J genes are TRBV12-3 or TRBV12-4 and TRBJ2-7; D remains ambiguous. There are 12 residues in the CDR3. Trimming shortened V by 6 bases and J by 3 bases, and 9 bases separated the two germline ends. The CDR3 protein is CASSGPGYEQYF. The CDR3 coding sequence is TGTGCCAGCAGCGGACCCGGCTACGAGCAGTACTTC.

The chain combines TRBV27 with TRBJ2-1, with D perhaps assigned TRBD1 or TRBD2 (6 bases each). This CDR3 spans 13 amino acids. V was shortened by 7 bases and J by 7 bases, with 14 bases between the two germline ends. Per germline, CDR1 MNHEY and CDR2 SMNVEV (reference sequence). CDR3 sequence: CASTKGGLNEQFF. In nucleotides, the CDR3 is TGTGCCAGCACCAAAGGGGGGCTGAATGAGCAGTTCTTC.

The DNA for the CDR3 is TGTGCCTGGAGTCCGAGGGGCGACTATGGCTACACCTTC. This sequence encodes CAWSPRGDYGYTF. The chain links TRBV30 to TRBJ1-2; tentative D call: TRBD1 (5 bases). CDR3 length: 13 residues. Trimming removed 2 bases from V and 3 bases from J, with 10 bases in between. Germline-derived CDR1 and CDR2 are GTSNPN and SVGIG (reference sequence).

The genes are TRBV2 and TRBJ2-7; TRBD2 agrees at 9 bases. Unmatched junction bases numbered 5, after V lost 4 bases and J lost 4 bases. The germline gives CDR1 SNHLY, CDR2 FYNNEI. The CDR3 sequence is 14 residues long. The CDR3 DNA reads TGTGCCAGCAGTGTGACTAGCGGAGGATACGAGCAGTACTTC. Translated, it gives CASSVTSGGYEQYF.

The chain carries TRBV29-1 and TRBJ2-7; D unresolved. The CDR3 consists of 11 residues. Per the germline V gene, CDR1 is SQVTM and CDR2 is ANQGSEA. The V end was cut by 6 bases, the J end by 5 bases, with 11 bases between. The CDR3 reads CSVTHIDEQYF. CDR3 sequence (DNA): TGCAGCGTGACCCACATCGACGAGCAGTACTTC.

This clone is a singleton in its sample. This rearrangement joins TRBV4-2 to TRBJ2-1, with D unclear. CDR1 and CDR2 from the germline V gene are LGHNA and YNFKEQ. The CDR3 consists of 15 residues. Trimming took off 1 base at V and 5 bases at J, with 12 bases between the two ends. The CDR3, as DNA: TGTGCCAGCAGCCAAGTGGAGACGAAACACAATGAGCAGTTCTTC. Protein product: CASSQVETKHNEQFF.

CDR3 coding DNA: TGTGCCAGCAGCTACAACCGGGGACAGGGGGGCCAGCCCCAGCATTTT. Translation gives CASSYNRGQGGQPQHF. The chain employs TRBV5-4 and TRBJ1-5; 11 positions agree with TRBD1. Germline values: CDR1 SGHNT, CDR2 YYREEE (reference sequence). The CDR3 is 16 amino acids. The trim removed 3 bases at V and 7 bases at J, leaving 9 bases unmatched.

The rearrangement uses TRBV29-1 and TRBJ1-2; 7 bases line up with TRBD1. Germline trimming cut 2 bases from V and 3 bases from J; bases unmatched to any gene: 6. The CDR3 is made up of 14 amino acids. The germline V gene encodes CDR1 SQVTM and CDR2 ANQGSEA. The CDR3 DNA sequence: TGCAGCGTTGAATTAACGCAGGGGGACTATGGCTACACCTTC. Its protein product is CSVELTQGDYGYTF.